This TCR beta chain emerged from a study of T cells in Graves' hyperthyroidism and ophthalmopathy. What was amplified from RNA transcripts were TCR beta CDR3 regions. The HTBI primer set drove a first-round RT-PCR of the TCR CDR3. TCRdb itself ran the multiplex PCR reads through MiXCR, one entry per CDR3 protein. The data show 400,000 to 600,000 distinct CDR3 sequences, less than 25% seen once. The source material was blood. The sequence was collected from a man between 18 and 35 years old with Graves' hyperthyroidism.

In nucleotides, the CDR3 is TGTGCCAGCAACCTCGACAGGGAACGGGCTTACGCGAACACCGGGGAGCTGTTTTTT. Protein product: CASNLDRERAYANTGELFF. The genes are TRBV28 and TRBJ2-2; 7 nucleotides agree with TRBD1. V was clipped by 7 bases and J by 0 bases; unmatched bases: 17. The V gene's germline CDR1 is MDHEN and CDR2 SYDVKM. This CDR3 is built from 19 residues.